This T cell receptor beta chain was captured by sequencing in a study of Ad26.COV2.S vaccination and SARS-CoV-2 variants. Noted treatment: 15 to 20 received Ad26.COV2.S at low or high dose, single or two shots; 5 received placebo; per-sample allocation not given. The samples date from day 63 after the first vaccine or placebo injection. Recruitment in Boston yielded a donor of adult age, 18-55 years. Expression of Wuhan-strain SARS-CoV-2 spike came from the Ad26 vector that formed the vaccine. V lost 4 bases, J lost 1 base, and 10 bases stayed unmatched. The CDR3 is 17 residues long. Germline-derived CDR1 and CDR2 are SSHAT and FNYEAQ (reference sequence). Method: immunoSEQ multiplex PCR; TCRdb's copy keeps in-frame clones and lacks some. The table shows 300,000 to 350,000 clones, with about 86% occurring only once.

The sequencing used peripheral blood, collected in a trial of Ad26.COV2.S vaccine versus placebo. The clonotype comes from a person between 18 and 65 years old who received the Ad26.COV2.S COVID-19 vaccine or a placebo. The chain has TRBV7-7 and TRBJ2-5; TRBD2 matches at 9 bases. Here the CDR3 reads CASSSHPAGGLQETQYF. CDR3 DNA sequence: TGTGCCAGCAGCTCCCACCCTGCGGGGGGGCTCCAAGAGACCCAGTACTTC.